A single sample gave rise to the 17 T cell receptor beta chains below, sequenced in a study of identifying expanded T cells in peripheral blood. Here immunoSEQ multiplex PCR was the method, and the copy in TCRdb shows in-frame clones only, minus some. The table lists 90,000 to 100,000 clones, roughly 90% of them singletons. The specimen sequenced was blood. The source is a person aged 18 to 75 in good health.

This chain uses TRBV7-2 with TRBJ2-1; 7 bases match TRBD2. The germline gives CDR1 SGHTA, CDR2 FQGNSA. This CDR3 region has 14 residues. The junction had 5 bases not matched to a gene; V was cut back by 0 bases and J by 9 bases. The CDR3 is CASSLAAGEREQFF. CDR3 nucleotide sequence: TGTGCCAGCAGCTTAGCTGCGGGAGAGCGTGAGCAGTTCTTC.

V and J are TRBV6-5 and TRBJ1-3; D not certain. The CDR3 has 15 residues. Trimming shortened V by 6 bases and J by 0 bases, and 12 bases separated the two germline ends. Germline V CDR1 and CDR2: MNHEY, SVGAGI. CDR3 coding DNA: TGTGCCAGCAGAGCTTATCAGTTCTCTGGAAACACCATATATTTT. Protein: CASRAYQFSGNTIYF.

This chain connects TRBV5-4 to TRBJ1-4, with a tentative D call TRBD1 (5 bases). The germline CDR1 and CDR2 sequences are SGHNT and YYREEE (reference sequence). This CDR3 region has 16 residues. V dropped 4 bases and J dropped 8 bases, with 21 bases sitting between them. The CDR3 region is CASSQDVGVGSEKLFF. The CDR3 nucleotides read TGTGCCAGCAGCCAAGATGTAGGGGTGGGGAGCGAAAAACTGTTTTTT.

The chain carries TRBV27 and TRBJ2-1, with D possibly TRBD2 on 6 matching bases. The CDR3 is made up of 12 amino acids. The germline CDR1 and CDR2 sequences are MNHEY and SMNVEV (reference sequence). The V end lost 2 bases, the J end lost 7 bases, and 6 bases lay between the germline ends. The CDR3, as DNA: TGTGCCAGCAGTTTAGGAGGGAATGAGCAGTTCTTC. Translating it yields CASSLGGNEQFF.

V usage is TRBV28 and J usage is TRBJ1-3, with a possible D match to TRBD1 (6 bases). The germline CDR1 and CDR2 sequences are MDHEN and SYDVKM. The V end was cut by 0 bases, the J end by 4 bases, with 7 bases between. The CDR3 covers 14 residues. The CDR3 region is CASSLWTGGNTIYF. The CDR3 DNA sequence: TGTGCCAGCAGTTTATGGACAGGCGGAAACACCATATATTTT.

The chain links TRBV9 to TRBJ1-1; D gene uncertain. From germline, CDR1 is SGDLS and CDR2 YYNGEE. The CDR3 length is 13 residues. The ends were cut back, 0 bases at V and 1 base at J, with 4 bases in the middle. For the CDR3, the DNA is TGTGCCAGCAGCGTAGAACAGAACACTGAAGCTTTCTTT. Protein: CASSVEQNTEAFF.

The chain combines TRBV4-3 with TRBJ2-3; 9 bases align to TRBD2. The CDR3 sequence is 20 residues long. Germline CDR1 LGHNA, CDR2 YSLEER. With 0 bases clipped from V and 5 bases from J, the junction kept 18 bases outside the gene matches. The CDR3 DNA sequence: TGCGCCAGCAGCCAAGAAACTGGGGATGCGGGAGGGGGCTGGGGAGATACGCAGTATTTT. It is translated as CASSQETGDAGGGWGDTQYF.

The chain couples TRBV27 to TRBJ2-7; the match to TRBD1 covers 9 bases. This CDR3 comprises 13 residues. The J segment lost 3 bases and the V segment lost 6 bases, leaving 3 bases of the junction unmatched. CDR1 and CDR2 from the germline V gene are MNHEY and SMNVEV (reference sequence). CDR3: CASSRTGVYEQYF. The CDR3 DNA sequence: TGTGCCAGCAGCCGGACAGGGGTCTACGAGCAGTACTTC.

The CDR3 reads CASSFVPDNSPLHF. CDR3 nucleotide sequence: TGTGCCAGCAGCTTCGTCCCGGACAATTCACCCCTCCACTTT. The chain couples TRBV7-2 to TRBJ1-6; no clear D gene. V was cut by 3 bases and J by 7 bases, with 10 bases left in between. CDR1 is SGHTA, CDR2 FQGNSA, per germline. The CDR3 sequence is 14 residues long.

The V call is TRBV9, the J call TRBJ2-1; 12 bases line up with TRBD2. CDR3 length equals 15 residues. V was clipped by 2 bases and J by 6 bases; unmatched bases: 3. Germline assignment: CDR1 SGDLS and CDR2 YYNGEE. The CDR3 spells CASSVASGGANEQFF. CDR3 DNA sequence: TGTGCCAGCAGCGTCGCTAGCGGGGGGGCCAATGAGCAGTTCTTC.

The CDR3 DNA sequence: TGTGCCAGCAGTCTACGGGTGAGCTCTGGAAACACCATATATTTT. Its translation: CASSLRVSSGNTIYF. J is TRBJ1-3 and V is TRBV28; D not certain. The CDR3 length is 15 residues. The V and J ends lost 5 bases and 0 bases respectively, with 11 bases between them. CDR1 and CDR2 (germline): MDHEN, SYDVKM.

This chain joins TRBV9 and TRBJ1-2; TRBD1 agrees at 10 bases. Germline CDR1 reads SGDLS; CDR2 reads YYNGEE. With 3 bases clipped from V and 4 bases from J, the junction kept 3 bases outside the gene matches. This CDR3 spans 14 amino acids. This chain's CDR3 is CASSGWTGGYGYTF. DNA of the CDR3: TGTGCCAGCAGCGGATGGACAGGGGGCTATGGCTACACCTTC.

The chain joins TRBV5-1 to TRBJ2-7; a weak D match, TRBD1 (5 bases). V was trimmed by 4 bases and J by 2 bases, leaving 10 bases between them. CDR3 length equals 13 residues. Germline V gene data show CDR1 as SGHRS and CDR2 as YFSETQ. The CDR3: CASSPRAAYEQYF. CDR3 nucleotides: TGCGCCAGCAGCCCCAGGGCAGCCTACGAGCAGTACTTC.

CDR3 amino acids: CAWSTPGNTIYF. The CDR3 coding sequence is TGTGCCTGGAGTACACCTGGAAACACCATATATTTT. The chain has TRBV30 and TRBJ1-3; D is uncertain. Germline assignment: CDR1 GTSNPN and CDR2 SVGIG (reference sequence). V was cut by 2 bases and J by 2 bases, with 4 bases left in between. This CDR3 comprises 12 residues.

In its sample, this clone was seen a few times. The J gene is TRBJ1-2, the V gene TRBV9; D is uncertain. This CDR3 contains 12 residues. V lost 4 bases to trimming and J lost 8 bases, with 12 bases between them. Germline V lookup: CDR1 SGDLS, CDR2 YYNGEE. In DNA, the CDR3 is TGTGCCAGCAGCCCAGCGTCTGGGGGCTACACCTTC. This gives the protein CASSPASGGYTF.

The rearrangement uses TRBV28 and TRBJ1-1; tentative D call: TRBD1 (5 bases). V lost 6 bases and J 10 bases, leaving 12 bases between the germline ends. Germline V gives CDR1 MDHEN, CDR2 SYDVKM. The CDR3 totals 11 residues. The CDR3 sequence is CASSRGSRAFF. The DNA for the CDR3 is TGTGCCAGCAGCCGGGGGTCTAGAGCTTTCTTT.

The chain links TRBV9 to TRBJ2-5, with D unresolved. The CDR3 totals 12 residues. V lost 2 bases and J 2 bases, leaving 4 bases between the germline ends. From germline, CDR1 is SGDLS and CDR2 YYNGEE. CDR3 sequence: CASSVQQETQYF. Written as DNA, the CDR3 is TGTGCCAGCAGCGTCCAGCAAGAGACCCAGTACTTC.